This T cell receptor beta chain was recovered during a study of blood T cell repertoires in COVID-19. The overall study: Nucleic acid was either cDNA or gDNA, and it came from T cells, B-cell-depleted T cells, or PBMCs.

The data were produced by immunoSEQ multiplex PCR, yet TCRdb's version contains in-frame clones alone and is incomplete. Among about 200,000 clones listed, about nine tenths were seen once. V dropped 4 bases and J dropped 4 bases, with 16 bases sitting between them. The germline V gene encodes CDR1 GTSNPN and CDR2 SVGIG (reference sequence). This CDR3 is 14 amino acids long. The sequencing sample was made of peripheral blood. This sequence originates from a man aged 18 to 29 with active or convalescent COVID-19. This chain connects TRBV30 to TRBJ1-2; no clear D. The CDR3: CAWTTSRAGYGYTF. In DNA, the CDR3 is TGTGCCTGGACAACTAGTAGGGCGGGCTATGGCTACACCTTC.